Only a few counts were recorded for the clone carrying this T cell receptor (beta chain). The sample is drawn from a study of blood T cell repertoires in COVID-19. Assay used: immunoSEQ multiplex PCR; TCRdb lists only in-frame clones, some missing. The sample yields about 130,000 clones, roughly four fifths seen once. V lost 5 bases, J lost 1 base, and 6 bases lay in between. The CDR3 consists of 13 residues. Germline V CDR1 and CDR2: LGHNA, YNFKEQ. Sequenced sample: peripheral blood. The sequence was collected from a man aged 30-40 years with COVID-19, enrolled during active disease. This chain uses TRBV4-2 with TRBJ2-1; tentative D call: TRBD2 (6 bases). This CDR3 is CASSGGSYNEQFF. CDR3 in DNA: TGTGCCAGCAGCGGGGGGTCCTACAATGAGCAGTTCTTC.